This T cell receptor beta chain derives from a study of cytomegalovirus exposure and HLA in healthy donors. Study overall: The 120 validation repertoires, a later analysis reported, used the same platform as the approximately 670 first-cohort repertoires. Whole-study results and caveats: First-cohort TCR clusters tended to co-occur in the 90 to 150 validation repertoires, a later analysis found.

This clone was detected only once. Its cognate antigen is unknown. The approximately 130-subject validation cohort, separate from the approximately 670-subject first cohort, included the donors. Here immunoSEQ multiplex PCR was the method, and the copy in TCRdb shows in-frame clones only, minus some. This sample has around 70,000 clones, with 85% to 95% found just once. The germline CDR1 and CDR2 sequences are SGHRS and YFSETQ. Trimming stripped 0 bases from V and 8 bases from J, with 6 bases between. The CDR3 totals 13 residues. The receptor comes from a woman in her late teens or twenties in good health and CMV-seropositive. The chain employs TRBV5-1 and TRBJ1-6, with D perhaps matching TRBD1 (6 bases). Sample: PBMCs. CDR3 region: CASSLDRDSPLHF. The CDR3 nucleotides read TGCGCCAGCAGCTTGGACAGGGATTCACCCCTCCACTTT.